This T cell receptor (beta chain) came from a study of control samples from healthy donors and cancer patients (dated by TCRdb to 2018 to 2021). Libraries came from the immunoSEQ multiplex PCR assay. TCRdb holds this immuneACCESS table with in-frame rearrangements only. Some clones are missing; in checked studies, unresolved V genes explain under half, and the rest has no known cause. This sample gives 110,000 to 150,000 clones in total; 94% of them show up just once. The ten largest make up about an eighth of the sample. Details on this clone: Its antigen remains undetermined. Base qualities are not provided; no much larger clone lies one nucleotide away.

This TCR derives from a man aged 35-49 years in good health. Input material: blood.

The CDR3 is CASSVTSGRRIDTQYF. The nucleotides are TGTGCCAGCAGCGTAACTAGCGGGAGGCGGATAGATACGCAGTATTTT. This chain joins TRBV9 to TRBJ2-3; 12 central nucleotides agree with TRBD2. The junction shows trimming of 1 base on V and 5 bases on J, and the gene matches do not reach 5 bases of it. Taken from the germline V gene, the CDR1 and CDR2 loops are SGDLS and YYNGEE. Measured from the cysteine to the phenylalanine, the CDR3 is 16 residues long. Solely the CDR3 DNA is kept, with 48 bases framed from the first base.